This entry concerns a single T cell receptor (beta chain). The antigen is undetermined. In germline, CDR1 is GTSNPN, CDR2 SVGIG (reference sequence). The CDR3 is made up of 15 amino acids. Trimming removed 8 bases at V and 4 bases at J, with 24 bases between. This sample was included in a study of CD4 T cells in relation to SARS-CoV-2 and coronaviruses. General study results and limits: Crossreactivity was assessed only for spike protein, not other viral proteins. Monoreactive clones expanded significantly more to SARS-CoV-2 than crossreactive clones did.

Libraries were prepared by immunoSEQ multiplex PCR; TCRdb keeps only in-frame clonotypes and omits some of them. The data contain under 90,000 clones, over 90% of them singletons. Before the COVID-19 pandemic, during about 2011-2019, CD4+ T cells were taken from unexposed donors. Cryopreserved PBMCs were CD4-enriched, then split into naive and memory cells. The chain couples TRBV30 to TRBJ2-7; D possibly uses TRBD1 or TRBD2 (5 bases each). This clonotype originated in a human donor in good health. The source material was naive CD4+ T cells from PBMCs. Subset indicated: naive CD4+ T cells isolated by negative enrichment. CDR3 bases: TGTGCCCGAAGGCTGGGGCGGGCTGATGGTTACGAGCAGTACTTC. Its translation is CARRLGRADGYEQYF.